Listed below are T cell receptor beta chains from one sample, sequenced in a study of OX40 agonist ivuxolimab in advanced cancers. Generated by immunoSEQ multiplex PCR, the TCRdb table keeps only in-frame clones and is missing some. The top ten clones hold more than 0.8% of a sample with 55,000 to 80,000 clones, 81% of them seen once. Sample: CD4+ or CD8+ T cells sorted from blood, taken in a trial of the OX40 agonist ivuxolimab. These receptors were obtained from an adult with an advanced solid tumor such as melanoma, head and neck, liver or kidney cancer. Each CDR3 is given with its conserved first and last residue. A D gene is named only where the DNA matches it firmly. Size values are once, few and many counts, or a class for expanded clones, and some rows have none.

CDR3 length: 12; clone size: -; J gene: TRBJ2-3; D gene: TRBD2; V gene: TRBV27; CDR3 DNA: TGTGCCAGCAGAGCGGGGTCGGATACGCAGTATTTT; CDR3 protein: CASRAGSDTQYF
CDR3 length: 14; clone size: -; J gene: TRBJ2-7; D gene: -; V gene: TRBV10-1; CDR3 DNA: TGCGCCAGCGCCCCCGGGACACAGACGGGCGAGCAGTACTTC; CDR3 protein: CASAPGTQTGEQYF
CDR3 length: 15; clone size: -; J gene: TRBJ2-3; D gene: TRBD2; V gene: TRBV10-2; CDR3 DNA: TGCGCCAGCAGACGGGAGGGGCGCCGCACAGATACGCAGTATTTT; CDR3 protein: CASRREGRRTDTQYF
CDR3 length: 15; clone size: -; J gene: TRBJ1-1; D gene: -; V gene: TRBV29-1; CDR3 DNA: TGCAGCGTTGGGCCCGCAATTAACCTGAACACTGAAGCTTTCTTT; CDR3 protein: CSVGPAINLNTEAFF
CDR3 length: 14; clone size: -; J gene: TRBJ1-2; D gene: TRBD1; V gene: TRBV6-6; CDR3 DNA: TGTGCCAGCAGTTACGACAGGGTGAGCTATGGCTACACCTTC; CDR3 protein: CASSYDRVSYGYTF
CDR3 length: 17; clone size: -; J gene: TRBJ2-2; D gene: -; V gene: TRBV5-6; CDR3 DNA: TGTGCCAGCAGCCGGTTGTTGAGGGAAACGAACACCGGGGAGCTGTTTTTT; CDR3 protein: CASSRLLRETNTGELFF
CDR3 length: 13; clone size: -; J gene: TRBJ1-1; D gene: -; V gene: TRBV6-5; CDR3 DNA: TGTGCCAGCAGTTACTCAGGAGGCACTGAAGCTTTCTTT; CDR3 protein: CASSYSGGTEAFF
CDR3 length: 13; clone size: -; J gene: TRBJ1-2; D gene: -; V gene: TRBV19; CDR3 DNA: TGTGCCAGTAGTATTAGGGTGGACTATGGCTACACCTTC; CDR3 protein: CASSIRVDYGYTF
CDR3 length: 15; clone size: -; J gene: TRBJ2-1; D gene: TRBD1; V gene: TRBV14; CDR3 DNA: TGTGCCAGCAGCCGGGACAGGGTTTCCTACAATGAGCAGTTCTTC; CDR3 protein: CASSRDRVSYNEQFF
CDR3 length: 15; clone size: -; J gene: TRBJ2-3; D gene: -; V gene: TRBV18; CDR3 DNA: TGTGCCAGCTCCCTCTCCGGGACCGACACAGATACGCAGTATTTT; CDR3 protein: CASSLSGTDTDTQYF
CDR3 length: 16; clone size: few; J gene: TRBJ2-7; D gene: -; V gene: TRBV5-1; CDR3 DNA: TGCGCCAGCAAACCTCGGACTTTAGTGGAACCCTACGAGCAGTACTTC; CDR3 protein: CASKPRTLVEPYEQYF
CDR3 length: 17; clone size: -; J gene: TRBJ1-2; D gene: -; V gene: TRBV12-5; CDR3 DNA: TGTGCTAGTGGTTTGGGGAACGACGGGGAGGACTACTATGGCTACACCTTC; CDR3 protein: CASGLGNDGEDYYGYTF
CDR3 length: 12; clone size: -; J gene: TRBJ2-5; D gene: -; V gene: TRBV29-1; CDR3 DNA: TGCAGCCTCCGGACCCGAGGAGAGACCCAGTACTTC; CDR3 protein: CSLRTRGETQYF
CDR3 length: 15; clone size: -; J gene: TRBJ2-1; D gene: -; V gene: TRBV5-4; CDR3 DNA: TGTGCCAGCAGCTTGGCTGGTAATCTGGGCAATGAGCAGTTCTTC; CDR3 protein: CASSLAGNLGNEQFF
CDR3 length: 15; clone size: -; J gene: TRBJ2-1; D gene: -; V gene: TRBV28; CDR3 DNA: TGTGCCAGCAGCCCGTCGCAGGGATCCTACAATGAGCAGTTCTTC; CDR3 protein: CASSPSQGSYNEQFF
CDR3 length: 13; clone size: -; J gene: TRBJ2-7; D gene: -; V gene: TRBV5-4; CDR3 DNA: TGTGCCAGCAGCTTCGGGGCCTATTACGAGCAGTACTTC; CDR3 protein: CASSFGAYYEQYF
CDR3 length: 15; clone size: few; J gene: TRBJ2-7; D gene: -; V gene: TRBV7-9; CDR3 DNA: TGTGCCAGCAGCTTAGTCGGGGACATTGCCATGGAGCAGTACTTC; CDR3 protein: CASSLVGDIAMEQYF
CDR3 length: 16; clone size: -; J gene: TRBJ2-2; D gene: TRBD1; V gene: TRBV19; CDR3 DNA: TGTGCCAGTAGAAATAAGAACAGGGGAAGGGCCGGGGAGCTGTTTTTT; CDR3 protein: CASRNKNRGRAGELFF
CDR3 length: 11; clone size: -; J gene: TRBJ1-1; D gene: -; V gene: TRBV28; CDR3 DNA: TGTGCCAGCAGACTGAACACTGAAGCTTTCTTT; CDR3 protein: CASRLNTEAFF
CDR3 length: 13; clone size: -; J gene: TRBJ2-7; D gene: TRBD2; V gene: TRBV11-3; CDR3 DNA: TGTGCCAGCAGCCGGGGCGGGGGGCATGAGCAGTACTTC; CDR3 protein: CASSRGGGHEQYF